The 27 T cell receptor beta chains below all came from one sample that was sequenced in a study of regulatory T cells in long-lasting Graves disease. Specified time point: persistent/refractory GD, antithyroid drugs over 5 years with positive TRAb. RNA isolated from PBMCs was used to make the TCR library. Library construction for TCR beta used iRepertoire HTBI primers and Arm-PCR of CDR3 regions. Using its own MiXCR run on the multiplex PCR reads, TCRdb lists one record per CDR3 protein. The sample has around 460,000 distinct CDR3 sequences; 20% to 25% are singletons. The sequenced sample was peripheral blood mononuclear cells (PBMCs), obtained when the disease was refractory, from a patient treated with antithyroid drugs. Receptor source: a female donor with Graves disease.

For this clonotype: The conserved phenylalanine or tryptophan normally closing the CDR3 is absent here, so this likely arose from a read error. CDR3 protein: CASSLRDRGGTEAFL. As DNA, the CDR3 is TGTGCCAGCAGTCTTAGGGACAGAGGTGGCACTGAAGCTTTCCTT. The chain has TRBV6-2 or TRBV6-3 and TRBJ1-1; 7 bases line up with TRBD1. Germline V gives CDR1 MNHEY, CDR2 SVGEGT. The CDR3 has 15 amino acids. The J segment lost 4 bases and the V segment lost 5 bases, leaving 10 bases of the junction unmatched.

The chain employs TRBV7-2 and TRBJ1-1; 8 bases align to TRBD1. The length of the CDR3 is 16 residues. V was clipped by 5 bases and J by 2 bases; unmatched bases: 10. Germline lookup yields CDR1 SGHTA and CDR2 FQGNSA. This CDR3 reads CASSPSTGVGNTEAFF. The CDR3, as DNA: TGTGCCAGCAGCCCATCGACAGGGGTTGGAAACACTGAAGCTTTCTTT.

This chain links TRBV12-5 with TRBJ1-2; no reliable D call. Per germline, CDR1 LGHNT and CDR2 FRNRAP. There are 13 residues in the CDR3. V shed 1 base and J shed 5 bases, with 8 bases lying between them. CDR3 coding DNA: TGTGCTAGTGGTTTGGGATCGGGGTATGGCTACACCTTC. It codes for CASGLGSGYGYTF.

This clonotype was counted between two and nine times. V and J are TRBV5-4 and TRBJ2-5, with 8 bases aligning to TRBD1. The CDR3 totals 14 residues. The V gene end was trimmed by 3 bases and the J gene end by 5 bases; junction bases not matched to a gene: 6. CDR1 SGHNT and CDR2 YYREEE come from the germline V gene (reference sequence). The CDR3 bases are TGTGCCAGCAGCTGGGGACAGGTGGGGGAGACCCAGTACTTC. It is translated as CASSWGQVGETQYF.

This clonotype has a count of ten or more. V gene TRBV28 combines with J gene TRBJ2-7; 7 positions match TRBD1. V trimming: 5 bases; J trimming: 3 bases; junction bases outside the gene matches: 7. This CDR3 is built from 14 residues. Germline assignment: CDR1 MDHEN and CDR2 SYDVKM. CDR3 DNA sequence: TGTGCCAGCAGTCAGACAGGGCTCTTCTACGAGCAGTACTTC. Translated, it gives CASSQTGLFYEQYF.

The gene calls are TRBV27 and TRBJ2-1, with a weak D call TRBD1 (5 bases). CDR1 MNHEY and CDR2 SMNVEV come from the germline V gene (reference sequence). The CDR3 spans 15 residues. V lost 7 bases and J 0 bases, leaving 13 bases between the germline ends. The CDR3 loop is CASKNRLSSYNEQFF. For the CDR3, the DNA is TGTGCCAGCAAAAACAGGCTGAGCTCCTACAATGAGCAGTTCTTC.

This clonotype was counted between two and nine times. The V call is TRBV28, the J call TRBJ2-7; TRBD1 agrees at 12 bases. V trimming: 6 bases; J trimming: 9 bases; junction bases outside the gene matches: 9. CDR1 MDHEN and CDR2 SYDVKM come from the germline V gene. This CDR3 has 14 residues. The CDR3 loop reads CASSPGQGAIGQYF. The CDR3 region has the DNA TGTGCCAGCAGCCCGGGACAGGGGGCCATTGGGCAGTACTTC.

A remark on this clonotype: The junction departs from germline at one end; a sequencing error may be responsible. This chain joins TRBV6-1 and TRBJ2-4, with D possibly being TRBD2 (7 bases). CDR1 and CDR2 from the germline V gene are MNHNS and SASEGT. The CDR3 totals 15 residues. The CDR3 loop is CASSEVGGGGNIRYF. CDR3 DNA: TGTGCCAGCAGTGAAGTAGGAGGGGGGGGGAACATTCGGTACTTC.

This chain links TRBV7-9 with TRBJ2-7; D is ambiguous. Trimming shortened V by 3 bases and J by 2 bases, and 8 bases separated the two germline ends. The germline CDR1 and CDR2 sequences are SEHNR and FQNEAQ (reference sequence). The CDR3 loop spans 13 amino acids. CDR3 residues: CASSFAHAYEQYF. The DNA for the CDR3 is TGTGCCAGCAGCTTTGCCCACGCCTACGAGCAGTACTTC.

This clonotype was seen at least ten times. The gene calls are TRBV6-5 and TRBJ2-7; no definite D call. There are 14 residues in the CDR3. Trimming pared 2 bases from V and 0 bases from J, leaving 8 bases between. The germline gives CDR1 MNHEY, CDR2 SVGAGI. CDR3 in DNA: TGTGCCAGCAGTTACGGGTACAACTCCTACGAGCAGTACTTC. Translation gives CASSYGYNSYEQYF.

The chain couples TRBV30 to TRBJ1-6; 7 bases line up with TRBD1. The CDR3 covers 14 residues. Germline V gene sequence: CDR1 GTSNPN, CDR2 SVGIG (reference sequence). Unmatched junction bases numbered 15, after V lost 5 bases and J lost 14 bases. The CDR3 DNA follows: TGTGCCTGGTCAATGGACAGGTTTATCGACACCCTCCACTTT. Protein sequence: CAWSMDRFIDTLHF.

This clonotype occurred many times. DNA for the CDR3: TGTGCCAGTAGCCCCACCGGGACAGGGGCGACACCCCTCCACTTT. Translated, it gives CASSPTGTGATPLHF. The rearrangement joins TRBV19 to TRBJ1-6, with 10 bases fitting TRBD1. Per germline, CDR1 LNHDA and CDR2 SQIVND (reference sequence). V lost 6 bases, J lost 11 bases, and 10 bases stayed unmatched. The CDR3 sequence is 15 residues long.

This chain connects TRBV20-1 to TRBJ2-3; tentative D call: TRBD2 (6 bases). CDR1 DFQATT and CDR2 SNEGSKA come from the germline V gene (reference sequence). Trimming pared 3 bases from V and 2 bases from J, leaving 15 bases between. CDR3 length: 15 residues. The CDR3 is CSARGGADTTDTQYF. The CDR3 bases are TGCAGTGCTAGGGGGGGAGCGGACACCACAGATACGCAGTATTTT.

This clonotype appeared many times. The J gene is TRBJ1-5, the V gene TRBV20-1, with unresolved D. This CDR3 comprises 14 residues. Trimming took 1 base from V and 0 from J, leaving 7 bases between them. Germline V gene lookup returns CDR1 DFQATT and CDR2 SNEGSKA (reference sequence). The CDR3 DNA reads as TGCAGTGCTAGAGTTGCAGATAGCAATCAGCCCCAGCATTTT. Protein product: CSARVADSNQPQHF.

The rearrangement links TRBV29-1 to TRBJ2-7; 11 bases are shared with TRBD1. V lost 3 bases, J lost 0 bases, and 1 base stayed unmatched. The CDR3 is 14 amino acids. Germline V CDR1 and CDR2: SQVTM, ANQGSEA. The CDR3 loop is CSVEGQGGSYEQYF. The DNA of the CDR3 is TGCAGCGTTGAGGGACAGGGGGGCTCCTACGAGCAGTACTTC.

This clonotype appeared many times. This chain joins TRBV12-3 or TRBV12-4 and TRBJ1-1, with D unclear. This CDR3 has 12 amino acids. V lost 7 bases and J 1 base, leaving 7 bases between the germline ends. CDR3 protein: CASTLGNTEAFF. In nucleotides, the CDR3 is TGTGCCAGCACTTTGGGGAACACTGAAGCTTTCTTT.

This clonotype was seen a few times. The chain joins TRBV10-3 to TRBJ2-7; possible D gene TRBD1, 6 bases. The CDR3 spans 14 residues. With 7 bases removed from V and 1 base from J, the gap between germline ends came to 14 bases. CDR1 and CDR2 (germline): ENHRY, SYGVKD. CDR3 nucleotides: TGTGCCATCAAAGGGACACTAAAGTCCTACGAGCAGTACTTC. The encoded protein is CAIKGTLKSYEQYF.

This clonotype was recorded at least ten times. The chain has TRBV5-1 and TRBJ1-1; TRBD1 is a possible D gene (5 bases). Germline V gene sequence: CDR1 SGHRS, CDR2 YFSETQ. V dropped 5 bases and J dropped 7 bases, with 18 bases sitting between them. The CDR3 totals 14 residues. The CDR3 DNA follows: TGCGCCAGCAGGCTGGGGGGTCCGGCGATTGAAGCTTTCTTT. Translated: CASRLGGPAIEAFF. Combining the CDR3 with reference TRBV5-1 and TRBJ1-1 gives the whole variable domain KAGVTQTPRYLIKTRGQQVTLSCSPISGHRSVSWYQQTPGQGLQFLFEYFSETQRNKGNFPGRFSGRQFSNSRSEMNVSTLELGDSALYLCASRLGGPAIEAFFGQGTRLTVV.

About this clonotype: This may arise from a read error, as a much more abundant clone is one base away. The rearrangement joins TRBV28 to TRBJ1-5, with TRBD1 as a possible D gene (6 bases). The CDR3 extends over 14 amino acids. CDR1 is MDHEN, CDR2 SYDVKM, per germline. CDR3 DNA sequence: TGTGCCAGCACCGAAGGGGGTAGCAATCGGCCCCAGCATTTT. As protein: CASTEGGSNRPQHF.

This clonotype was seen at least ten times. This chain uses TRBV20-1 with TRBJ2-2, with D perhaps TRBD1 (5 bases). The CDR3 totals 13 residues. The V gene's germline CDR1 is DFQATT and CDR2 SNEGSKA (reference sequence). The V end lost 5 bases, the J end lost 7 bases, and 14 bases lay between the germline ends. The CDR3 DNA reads TGCAGTGCTCCACCTCAGGGCGGCGGGGAGCTGTTTTTT. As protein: CSAPPQGGGELFF.

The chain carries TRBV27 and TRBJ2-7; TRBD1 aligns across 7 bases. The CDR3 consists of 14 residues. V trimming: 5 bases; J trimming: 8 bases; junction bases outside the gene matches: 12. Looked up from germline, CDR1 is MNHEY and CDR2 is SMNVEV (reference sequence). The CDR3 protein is CASSPKVTGVKQYF. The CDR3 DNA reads TGTGCCAGCAGTCCGAAGGTTACAGGGGTTAAGCAGTACTTC.

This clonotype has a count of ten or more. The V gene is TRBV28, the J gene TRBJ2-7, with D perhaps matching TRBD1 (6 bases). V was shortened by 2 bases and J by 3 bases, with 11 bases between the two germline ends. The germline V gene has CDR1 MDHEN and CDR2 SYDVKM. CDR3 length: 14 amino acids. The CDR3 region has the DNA TGTGCCAGCAGTTTAAGCCAGGGGCTCTACGAGCAGTACTTC. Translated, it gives CASSLSQGLYEQYF.

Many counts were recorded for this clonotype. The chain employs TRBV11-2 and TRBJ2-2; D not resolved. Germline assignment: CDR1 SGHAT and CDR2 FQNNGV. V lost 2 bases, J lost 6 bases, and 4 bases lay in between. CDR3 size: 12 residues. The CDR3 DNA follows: TGTGCCAGCAGCTTAATCCCCGGGGAGCTGTTTTTT. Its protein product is CASSLIPGELFF.

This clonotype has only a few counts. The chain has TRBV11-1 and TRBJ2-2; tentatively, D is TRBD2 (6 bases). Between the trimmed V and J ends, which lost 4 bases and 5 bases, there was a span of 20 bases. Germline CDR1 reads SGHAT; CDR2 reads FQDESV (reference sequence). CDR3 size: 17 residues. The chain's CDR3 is CASSSIRETRGTGELFF. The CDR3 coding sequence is TGTGCCAGCAGCTCCATTCGAGAGACACGGGGGACCGGGGAGCTGTTTTTT.

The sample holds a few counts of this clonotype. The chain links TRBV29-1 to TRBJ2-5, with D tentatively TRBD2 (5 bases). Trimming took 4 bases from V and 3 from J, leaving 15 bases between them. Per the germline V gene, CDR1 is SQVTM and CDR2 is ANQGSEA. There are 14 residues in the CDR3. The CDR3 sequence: CSVAALLREETQYF. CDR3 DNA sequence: TGCAGCGTTGCGGCCTTACTGAGGGAAGAGACCCAGTACTTC.

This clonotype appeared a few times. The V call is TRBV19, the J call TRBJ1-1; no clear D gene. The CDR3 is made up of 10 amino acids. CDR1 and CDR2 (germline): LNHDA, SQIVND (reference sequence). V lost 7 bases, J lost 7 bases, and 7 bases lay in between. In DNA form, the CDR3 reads TGTGCCAGTAACGGGGTTGAAGCTTTCTTT. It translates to CASNGVEAFF.

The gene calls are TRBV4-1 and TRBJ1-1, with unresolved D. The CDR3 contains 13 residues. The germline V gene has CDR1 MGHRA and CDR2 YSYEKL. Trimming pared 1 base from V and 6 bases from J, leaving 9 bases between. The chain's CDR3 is CASSQGYWAEAFF. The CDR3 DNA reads TGCGCCAGCAGCCAAGGTTACTGGGCTGAAGCTTTCTTT.